The entry below gives a single T cell receptor beta chain sequence along with its context. Antigen specificity is unknown. Being one base from a much bigger clone, this may be a read error. The data were obtained in a study of molecular identifiers for immune sequencing clone quantification. Points from the study as a whole: Jurkat TCR RNA spiked in from one cell reportedly remained identifiable amid approximately 970,000 naive cells. For effector cells, clones above 20 RNA copies held over 98% of molecules; for naive cells, under 1%.

For naive CD8 T cells, sorting used the CD8+CD4-CCR7+CD45RA+ phenotype. One entry per CDR3 protein, called by TCRdb with MiXCR from the PCR reads. The top ten hold around 0.7% of the sample, which has 300,000 to 400,000 distinct CDR3 sequences, over 20% seen once. This CDR3 is 16 amino acids long. Trimming left V 5 bases short and J 10 bases short, with 26 bases between. Sample: naive CD8+ T cells from blood, with Jurkat cell RNA spiked in. Subset indicated: FACS-sorted CD8+CD4-CCR7+CD45RA+ naive T cells. The V and J genes are TRBV12-3 or TRBV12-4 and TRBJ2-5; weak D call: TRBD1 (5 bases). The sequence was collected from a human donor in good health. Some libraries in this study had Jurkat cell RNA spiked in. The CDR3 loop reads CASSPQDTVLKGDQYF. The CDR3 coding sequence is TGTGCCAGCAGTCCTCAGGACACCGTTTTAAAAGGTGACCAGTACTTC.